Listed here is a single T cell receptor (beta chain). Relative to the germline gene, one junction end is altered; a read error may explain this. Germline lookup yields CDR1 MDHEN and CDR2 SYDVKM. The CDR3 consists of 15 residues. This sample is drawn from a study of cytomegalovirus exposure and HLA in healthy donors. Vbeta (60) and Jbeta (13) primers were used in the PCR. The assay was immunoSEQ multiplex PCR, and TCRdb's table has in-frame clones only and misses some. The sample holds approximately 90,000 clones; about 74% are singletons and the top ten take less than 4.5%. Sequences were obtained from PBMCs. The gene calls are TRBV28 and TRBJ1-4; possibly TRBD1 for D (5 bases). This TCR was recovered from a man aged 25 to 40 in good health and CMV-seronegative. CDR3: CASSLKGLILKKLFF. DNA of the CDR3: TGTGCCAGCAGTTTAAAGGGACTGATATTGAAAAAGCTGTTTTTT. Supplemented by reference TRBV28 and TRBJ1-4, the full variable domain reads DVKVTQSSRYLVKRTGEKVFLECVQDMDHENMFWYRQDPGLGLRLIYFSYDVKMKEKGDIPEGYSVSREKKERFSLILESASTNQTSMYLCASSLKGLILKKLFFGSGTQLSVL.